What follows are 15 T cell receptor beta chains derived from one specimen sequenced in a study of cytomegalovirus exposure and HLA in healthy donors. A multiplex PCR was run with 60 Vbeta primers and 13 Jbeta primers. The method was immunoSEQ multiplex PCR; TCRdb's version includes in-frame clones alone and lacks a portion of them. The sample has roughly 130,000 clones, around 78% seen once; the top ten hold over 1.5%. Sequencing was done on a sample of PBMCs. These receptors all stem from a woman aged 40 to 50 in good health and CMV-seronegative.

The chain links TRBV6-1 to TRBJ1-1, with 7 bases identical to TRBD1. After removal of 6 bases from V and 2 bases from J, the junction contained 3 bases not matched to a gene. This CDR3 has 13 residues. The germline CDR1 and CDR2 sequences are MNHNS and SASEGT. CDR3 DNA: TGTGCCAGCAGACGACAGGGTAACACTGAAGCTTTCTTT. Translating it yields CASRRQGNTEAFF.

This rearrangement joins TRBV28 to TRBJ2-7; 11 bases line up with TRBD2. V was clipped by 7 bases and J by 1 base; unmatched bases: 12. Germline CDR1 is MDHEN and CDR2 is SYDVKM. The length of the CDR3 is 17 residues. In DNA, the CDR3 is TGTGCCAGCATTCCGGGACTAGCGGCATCAGGGTCCTACGAGCAGTACTTC. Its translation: CASIPGLAASGSYEQYF. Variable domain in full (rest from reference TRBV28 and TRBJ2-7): DVKVTQSSRYLVKRTGEKVFLECVQDMDHENMFWYRQDPGLGLRLIYFSYDVKMKEKGDIPEGYSVSREKKERFSLILESASTNQTSMYLCASIPGLAASGSYEQYFGPGTRLTVT.

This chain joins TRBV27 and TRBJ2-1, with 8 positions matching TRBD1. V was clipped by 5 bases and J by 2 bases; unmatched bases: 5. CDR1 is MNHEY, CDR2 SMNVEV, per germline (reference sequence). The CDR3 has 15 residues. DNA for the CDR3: TGTGCCAGCAGTCTCGGGACAGGAACCTACAATGAGCAGTTCTTC. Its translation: CASSLGTGTYNEQFF.

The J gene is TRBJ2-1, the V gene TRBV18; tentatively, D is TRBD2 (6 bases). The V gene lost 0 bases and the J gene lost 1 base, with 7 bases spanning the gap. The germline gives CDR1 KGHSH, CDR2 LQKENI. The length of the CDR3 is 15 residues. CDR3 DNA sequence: TGTGCCAGCTCACCACCGGGGGGTTCCTACAATGAGCAGTTCTTC. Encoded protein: CASSPPGGSYNEQFF.

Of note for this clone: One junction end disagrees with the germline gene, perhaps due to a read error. This CDR3 reads CASSLASGTSGGAALF. The CDR3 coding sequence is TGTGCCAGCAGCTTGGCCAGCGGGACTAGCGGGGGGGCGGCGCTCTTC. The chain combines TRBV5-6 with TRBJ2-1; TRBD2 matches 16 bases. Germline assignment: CDR1 SGHDT and CDR2 YYEEEE. This CDR3 is 16 amino acids long.

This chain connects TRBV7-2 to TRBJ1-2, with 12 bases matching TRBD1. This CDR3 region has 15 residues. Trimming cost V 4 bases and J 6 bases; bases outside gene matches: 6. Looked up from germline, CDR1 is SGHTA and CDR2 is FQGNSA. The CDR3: CASSSGTGGAHGYTF. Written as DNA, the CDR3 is TGTGCCAGCAGCTCGGGGACAGGGGGCGCTCATGGCTACACCTTC.

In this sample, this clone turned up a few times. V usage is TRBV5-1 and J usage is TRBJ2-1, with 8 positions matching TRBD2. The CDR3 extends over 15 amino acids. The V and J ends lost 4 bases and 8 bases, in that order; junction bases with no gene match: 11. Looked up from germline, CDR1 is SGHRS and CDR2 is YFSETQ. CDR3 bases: TGCGCCAGCAGCCCGGCGGGGGGTGATACGGATGAGCAGTTCTTC. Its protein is CASSPAGGDTDEQFF.

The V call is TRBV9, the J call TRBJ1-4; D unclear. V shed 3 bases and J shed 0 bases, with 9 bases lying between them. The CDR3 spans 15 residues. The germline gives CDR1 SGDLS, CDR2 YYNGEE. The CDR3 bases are TGTGCCAGCAGCGCCGGGGTAGCAACTAATGAAAAACTGTTTTTT. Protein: CASSAGVATNEKLFF.

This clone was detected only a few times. CDR3 sequence reads: CASSPTWSYNEQFF. The CDR3 DNA is TGTGCCAGCAGCCCTACTTGGTCCTACAATGAGCAGTTCTTC. The rearrangement uses TRBV5-6 and TRBJ2-1; D remains ambiguous. The germline V and J ends were trimmed by 4 bases and 1 base, with 9 bases remaining between them. The CDR3 sequence is 14 residues long. Germline V gene lookup returns CDR1 SGHDT and CDR2 YYEEEE.

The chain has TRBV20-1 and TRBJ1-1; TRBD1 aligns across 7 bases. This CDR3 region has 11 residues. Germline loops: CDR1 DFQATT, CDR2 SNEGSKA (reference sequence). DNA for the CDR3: TGCGGTAGAACAGGGGACACTGAAGCTTTCTTT. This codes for CGRTGDTEAFF.

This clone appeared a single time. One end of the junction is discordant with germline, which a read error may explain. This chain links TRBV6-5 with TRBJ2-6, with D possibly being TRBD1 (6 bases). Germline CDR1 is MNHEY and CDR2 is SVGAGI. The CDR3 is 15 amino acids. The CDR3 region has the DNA TGTGCCAGCAGTCTACAGGGCTCTGGGGCCAACGGCCTGACTTTC. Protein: CASSLQGSGANGLTF.

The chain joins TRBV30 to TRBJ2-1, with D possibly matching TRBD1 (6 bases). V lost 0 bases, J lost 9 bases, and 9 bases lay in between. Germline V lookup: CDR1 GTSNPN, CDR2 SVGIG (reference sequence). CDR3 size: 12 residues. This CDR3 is CAWSVQGGEQFF. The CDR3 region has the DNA TGTGCCTGGAGTGTACAGGGCGGTGAGCAGTTCTTC.

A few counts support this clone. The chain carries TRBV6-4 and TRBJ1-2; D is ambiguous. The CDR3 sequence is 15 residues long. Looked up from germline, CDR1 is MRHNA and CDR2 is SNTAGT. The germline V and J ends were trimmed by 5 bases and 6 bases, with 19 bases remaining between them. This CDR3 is CASSTLQWRFDGYTF. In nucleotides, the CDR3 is TGTGCCAGCAGTACCCTACAATGGAGGTTCGATGGCTACACCTTC.

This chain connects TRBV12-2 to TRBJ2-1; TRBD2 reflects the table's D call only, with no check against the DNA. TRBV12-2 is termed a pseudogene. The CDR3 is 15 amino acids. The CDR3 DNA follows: TGTGCAAATCTAGGGACTAGCGGGCCTTACAATGAGCAGTTCTTC. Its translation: CANLGTSGPYNEQFF.

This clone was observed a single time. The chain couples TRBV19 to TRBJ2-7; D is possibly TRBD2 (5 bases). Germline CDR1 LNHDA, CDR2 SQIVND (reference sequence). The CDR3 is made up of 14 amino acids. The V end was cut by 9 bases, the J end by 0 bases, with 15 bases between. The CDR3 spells CASNPTGSSYEQYF. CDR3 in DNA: TGTGCCAGCAACCCAACTGGGAGCTCCTACGAGCAGTACTTC.